Below, one T cell receptor beta chain is given with its context. The antigen remains unidentified. The CDR3 is 15 residues long. Regarding donors, all were healthy bone marrow donors. This record belongs to a study of cytomegalovirus exposure and HLA in healthy donors. Study as a whole: Unique TCR beta sequences numbering about 100 million came from some 200 million T cells in an earlier analysis. Study-level points and caveats: In a later analysis, TCR beta V- and J-gene trimming showed a link to a missense DCLRE1C variant. An analysis that came later showed most CMV-associated TCR beta chains appearing HLA-restricted.

The PCR contained 60 Vbeta and 13 Jbeta primers. The assay was immunoSEQ multiplex PCR, and TCRdb's table has in-frame clones only and misses some. The profile shows around 130,000 clones, around 79% of them singletons. The sample consisted of PBMCs. This sequence joins TRBV21-1 and TRBJ2-3; TRBD1, the D gene given by the table, was not confirmed from the DNA. TRBV21-1 is classified as a pseudogene. This sequence was found in a woman aged 40-49 years in good health and CMV-seropositive. The CDR3 DNA is TGTGCCAGCAGCAAAGGGGCGAGAGACACAGATACGCAGTATTTT. Its translation: CASSKGARDTDTQYF.